The sequence of this T cell receptor beta chain was determined in a study of blood T cell repertoires in COVID-19. Study-level information: Some COVID-19 samples were acute and others convalescent; all came from the United States, Italy and Spain. Nucleic acid was either cDNA or gDNA, and it came from T cells, B-cell-depleted T cells, or PBMCs.

Original methodology: Scientists estimated how many nucleated cells there were by amplifying reference gene primers. Generated by immunoSEQ multiplex PCR, the TCRdb table keeps only in-frame clones and is missing some. That table is the source of V, J and clone size, and D and trimming were worked out from the DNA. The table lists more than 130,000 clones, about 80% of them singletons. The CDR3 covers 13 residues. V was shortened by 6 bases and J by 2 bases, with 10 bases between the two germline ends. Germline values: CDR1 SNHLY, CDR2 FYNNEI. The source is a woman older than 75 in a cohort sampled during active or convalescent COVID-19. The sequencing input was peripheral blood. The V call is TRBV2, the J call TRBJ1-1, with a possible D match to TRBD1 (6 bases). In nucleotides, the CDR3 is TGTGCCAGCAGCGGACAGAAAAACACTGAAGCTTTCTTT. This codes for CASSGQKNTEAFF.